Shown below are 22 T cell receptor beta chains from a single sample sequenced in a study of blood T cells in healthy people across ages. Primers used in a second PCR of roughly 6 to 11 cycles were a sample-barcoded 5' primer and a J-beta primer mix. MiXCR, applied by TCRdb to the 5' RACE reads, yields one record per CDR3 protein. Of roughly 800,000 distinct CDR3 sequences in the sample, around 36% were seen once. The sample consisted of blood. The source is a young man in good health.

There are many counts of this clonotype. The CDR3 loop is CASSQEGGISPLHF. The CDR3 DNA sequence: TGTGCCAGCAGCCAAGAGGGGGGTATTTCACCCCTCCACTTT. The rearrangement uses TRBV4-2 and TRBJ1-6; D perhaps matches TRBD1 (5 bases). V lost 0 bases and J 9 bases, leaving 9 bases between the germline ends. Looked up from germline, CDR1 is LGHNA and CDR2 is YNFKEQ. The CDR3 is made up of 14 amino acids.

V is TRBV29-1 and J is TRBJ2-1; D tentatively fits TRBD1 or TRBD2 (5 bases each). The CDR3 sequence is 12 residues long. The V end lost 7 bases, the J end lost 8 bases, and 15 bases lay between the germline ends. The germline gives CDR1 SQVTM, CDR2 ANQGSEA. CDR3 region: CSGEPGSDEQFF. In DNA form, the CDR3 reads TGCAGCGGAGAGCCAGGGAGTGATGAGCAGTTCTTC.

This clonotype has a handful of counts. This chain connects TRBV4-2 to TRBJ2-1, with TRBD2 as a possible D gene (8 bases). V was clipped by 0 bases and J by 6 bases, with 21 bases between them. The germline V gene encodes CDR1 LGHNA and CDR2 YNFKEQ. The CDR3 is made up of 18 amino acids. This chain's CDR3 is CASSQERGRGDSFNEQFF. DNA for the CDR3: TGTGCCAGCAGCCAAGAGAGGGGGCGGGGGGATAGTTTCAATGAGCAGTTCTTC.

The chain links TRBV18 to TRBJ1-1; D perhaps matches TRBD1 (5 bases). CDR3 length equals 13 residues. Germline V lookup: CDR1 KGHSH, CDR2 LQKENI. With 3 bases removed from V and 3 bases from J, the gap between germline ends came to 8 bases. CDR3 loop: CASSPGVYTEAFF. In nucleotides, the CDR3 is TGTGCCAGCTCACCGGGGGTTTACACTGAAGCTTTCTTT.

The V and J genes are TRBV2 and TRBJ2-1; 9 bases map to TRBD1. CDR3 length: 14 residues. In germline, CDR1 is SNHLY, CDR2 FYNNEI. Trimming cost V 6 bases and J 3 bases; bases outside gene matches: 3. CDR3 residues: CASREDRGYNEQFF. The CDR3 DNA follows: TGTGCCAGCAGGGAGGACAGGGGCTACAATGAGCAGTTCTTC.

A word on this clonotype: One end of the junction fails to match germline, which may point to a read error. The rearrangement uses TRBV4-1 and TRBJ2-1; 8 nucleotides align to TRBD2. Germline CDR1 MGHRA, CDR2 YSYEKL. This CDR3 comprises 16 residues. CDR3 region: CASGQEWAGTSNEQFF. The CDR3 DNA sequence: TGCGCCAGCGGCCAAGAATGGGCGGGGACTAGTAATGAGCAGTTCTTC.

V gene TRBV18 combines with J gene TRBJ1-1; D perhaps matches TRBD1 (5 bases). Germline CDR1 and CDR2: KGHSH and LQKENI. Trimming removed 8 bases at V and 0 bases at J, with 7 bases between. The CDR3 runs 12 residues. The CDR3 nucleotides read TGTGCCAGCACAGGCATGAACACTGAAGCTTTCTTT. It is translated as CASTGMNTEAFF.

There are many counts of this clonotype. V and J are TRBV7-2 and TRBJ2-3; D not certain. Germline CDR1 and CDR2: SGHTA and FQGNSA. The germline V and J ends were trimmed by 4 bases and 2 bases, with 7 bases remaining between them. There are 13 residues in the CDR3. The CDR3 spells CASSYPNTDTQYF. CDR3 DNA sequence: TGTGCCAGCAGCTACCCAAACACAGATACGCAGTATTTT.

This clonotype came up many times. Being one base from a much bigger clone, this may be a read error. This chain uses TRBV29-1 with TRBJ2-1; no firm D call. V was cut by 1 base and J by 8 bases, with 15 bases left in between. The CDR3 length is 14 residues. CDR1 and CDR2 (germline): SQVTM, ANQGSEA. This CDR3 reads CSVEAEMGVYEQFF. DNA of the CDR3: TGCAGCGTTGAAGCTGAAATGGGCGTCTATGAGCAGTTCTTC.

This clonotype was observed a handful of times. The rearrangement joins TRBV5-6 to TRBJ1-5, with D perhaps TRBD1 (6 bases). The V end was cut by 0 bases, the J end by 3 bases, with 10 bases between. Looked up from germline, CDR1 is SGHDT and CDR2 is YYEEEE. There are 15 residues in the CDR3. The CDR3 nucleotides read TGTGCCAGCAGCTTGGACAGGGAGGACAATCAGCCCCAGCATTTT. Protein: CASSLDREDNQPQHF.

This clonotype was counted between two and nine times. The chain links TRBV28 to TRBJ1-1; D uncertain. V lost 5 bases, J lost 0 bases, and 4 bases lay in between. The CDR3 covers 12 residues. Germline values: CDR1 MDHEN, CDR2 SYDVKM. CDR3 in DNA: TGTGCCAGCAGTACCCTGAACACTGAAGCTTTCTTT. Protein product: CASSTLNTEAFF.

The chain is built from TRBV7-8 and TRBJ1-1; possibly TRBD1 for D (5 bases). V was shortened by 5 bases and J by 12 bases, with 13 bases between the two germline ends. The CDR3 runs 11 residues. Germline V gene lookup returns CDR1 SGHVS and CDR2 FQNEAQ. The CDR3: CASSQGLWSFF. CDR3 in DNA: TGTGCCAGCAGCCAGGGACTTTGGTCTTTCTTT.

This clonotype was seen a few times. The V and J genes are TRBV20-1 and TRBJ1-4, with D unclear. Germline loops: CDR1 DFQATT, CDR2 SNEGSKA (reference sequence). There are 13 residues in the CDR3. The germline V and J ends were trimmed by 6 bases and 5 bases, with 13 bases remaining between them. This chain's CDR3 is CSAPDGPNEKLFF. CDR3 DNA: TGCAGTGCGCCGGACGGACCAAATGAAAAACTGTTTTTT.

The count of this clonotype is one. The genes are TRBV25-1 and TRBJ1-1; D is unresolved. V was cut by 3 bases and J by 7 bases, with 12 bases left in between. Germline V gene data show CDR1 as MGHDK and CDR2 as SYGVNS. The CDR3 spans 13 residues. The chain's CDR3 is CASSDRLSGEAFF. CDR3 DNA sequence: TGTGCCAGCAGTGACAGGTTGTCCGGTGAAGCTTTCTTT.

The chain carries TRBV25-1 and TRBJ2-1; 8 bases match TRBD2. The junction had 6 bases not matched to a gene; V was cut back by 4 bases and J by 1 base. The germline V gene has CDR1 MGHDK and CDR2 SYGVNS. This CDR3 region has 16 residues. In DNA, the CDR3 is TGTGCCAGCAGTGCCGGACTAGCACAATCCTACAATGAGCAGTTCTTC. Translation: CASSAGLAQSYNEQFF.

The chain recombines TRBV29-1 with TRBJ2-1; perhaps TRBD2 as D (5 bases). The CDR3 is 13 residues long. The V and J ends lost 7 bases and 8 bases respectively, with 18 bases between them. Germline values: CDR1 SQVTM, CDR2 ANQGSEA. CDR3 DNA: TGCAGCGGGATGGGGAGATCTGTCGATGAGCAGTTCTTC. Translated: CSGMGRSVDEQFF.

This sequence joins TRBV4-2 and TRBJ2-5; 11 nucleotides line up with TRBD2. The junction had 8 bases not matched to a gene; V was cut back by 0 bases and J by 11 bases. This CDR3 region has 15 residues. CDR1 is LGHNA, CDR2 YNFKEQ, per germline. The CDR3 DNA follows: TGTGCCAGCAGCCAAGATAGCGGGGGGGCCAATGAGCAGTACTTC. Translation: CASSQDSGGANEQYF.

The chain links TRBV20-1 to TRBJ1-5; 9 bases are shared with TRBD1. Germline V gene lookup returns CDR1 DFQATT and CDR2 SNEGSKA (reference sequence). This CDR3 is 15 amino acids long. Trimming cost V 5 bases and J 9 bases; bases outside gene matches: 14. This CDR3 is CSAGSGTGTERPQHF. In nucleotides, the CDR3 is TGCAGTGCTGGATCCGGGACAGGGACTGAAAGGCCCCAGCATTTT.

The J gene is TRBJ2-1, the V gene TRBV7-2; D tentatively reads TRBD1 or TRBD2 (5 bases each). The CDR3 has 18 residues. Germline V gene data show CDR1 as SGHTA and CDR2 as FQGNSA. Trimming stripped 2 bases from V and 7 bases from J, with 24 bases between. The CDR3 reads CASSLQVGEMDLVNEQFF. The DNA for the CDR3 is TGTGCCAGCAGCTTACAGGTGGGGGAGATGGACTTAGTAAATGAGCAGTTCTTC.

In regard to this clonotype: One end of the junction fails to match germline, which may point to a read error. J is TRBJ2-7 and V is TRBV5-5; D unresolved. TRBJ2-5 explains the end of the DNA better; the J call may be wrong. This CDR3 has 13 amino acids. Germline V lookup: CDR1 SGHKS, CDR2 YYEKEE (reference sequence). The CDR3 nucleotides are TGTGTCAGCACCCTTCCCAGGACGGAGACCCAGTACTTC. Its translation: CVSTLPRTETQYF.

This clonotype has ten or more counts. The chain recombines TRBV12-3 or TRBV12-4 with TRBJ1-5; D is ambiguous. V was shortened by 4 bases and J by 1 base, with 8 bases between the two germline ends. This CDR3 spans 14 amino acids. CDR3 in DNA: TGTGCCAGCAGTTCCGGACGGAGCAATCAGCCCCAGCATTTT. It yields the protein CASSSGRSNQPQHF.

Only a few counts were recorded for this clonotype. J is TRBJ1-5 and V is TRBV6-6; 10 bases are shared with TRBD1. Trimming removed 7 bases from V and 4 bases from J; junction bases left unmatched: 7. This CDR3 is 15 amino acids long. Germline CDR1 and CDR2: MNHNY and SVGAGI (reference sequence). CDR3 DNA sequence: TGTGCCAGCACCGCGGACAGGGGGTTGAATCAGCCCCAGCATTTT. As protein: CASTADRGLNQPQHF.